These T cell receptor beta chains were read from a single sample in a study of blood T cell repertoires in COVID-19. Produced via immunoSEQ multiplex PCR; TCRdb's table is partial and in-frame only. Found here are hundreds of thousands of clones, over 75% of them singletons; the top ten hold over 9%. The sample was PBMCs or T cells enriched from blood (not recorded which). The origin of the receptors is a woman aged 40-49 years who had recovered from COVID-19. CDR3s include the opening cysteine and the closing phenylalanine or tryptophan. The order of the fields is V gene, clone size, J gene, D gene, CDR3 protein, CDR3 DNA. D genes are given only for firm matches. A row's size may be missing; if present it is once, few, many or a size class.

V: TRBV5-1
size: -
J: TRBJ2-7
D: -
CDR3: CASSPRGGQSSYEQYF
DNA: TGCGCCAGCAGCCCTCGGGGGGGACAGAGCTCCTACGAGCAGTACTTC

V: TRBV7-3
size: -
J: TRBJ2-1
D: -
CDR3: CASSFKRTANEQFF
DNA: TGTGCCAGCAGCTTTAAGCGGACAGCGAATGAGCAGTTCTTC

V: TRBV19
size: -
J: TRBJ2-1
D: -
CDR3: CASNDGSSYNEQFF
DNA: TGTGCCAGTAACGACGGGAGCTCCTACAATGAGCAGTTCTTC

V: TRBV3-1/TRBV3-2
size: -
J: TRBJ2-7
D: -
CDR3: CASSQSLDITYEQYF
DNA: TGTGCCAGCAGCCAAAGTCTAGATATAACCTACGAGCAGTACTTC

V: TRBV9
size: -
J: TRBJ2-2
D: TRBD1
CDR3: CASSWGQGNAGELFF
DNA: TGTGCCAGCAGCTGGGGACAGGGGAATGCCGGGGAGCTGTTTTTT

V: TRBV19
size: -
J: TRBJ1-2
D: TRBD1
CDR3: CASSLDLTGATGYTF
DNA: TGTGCCAGTAGTCTCGACCTGACAGGGGCAACCGGCTACACCTTC

V: TRBV2
size: -
J: TRBJ2-6
D: -
CDR3: CASTDRVGANVLTF
DNA: TGTGCCAGCACCGACCGGGTTGGGGCCAACGTCCTGACTTTC

V: TRBV5-1
size: -
J: TRBJ2-2
D: TRBD1
CDR3: CASSMGQSYTGELFF
DNA: TGCGCCAGCAGCATGGGACAGTCTTATACCGGGGAGCTGTTTTTT

V: TRBV19
size: once
J: TRBJ2-1
D: -
CDR3: CASSIERYNEQFF
DNA: TGTGCCAGTAGTATTGAGCGGTACAATGAGCAGTTCTTC

V: TRBV18
size: -
J: TRBJ2-2
D: -
CDR3: CASSPSRGSGTGELFF
DNA: TGTGCCAGCTCACCATCTCGGGGGAGCGGTACCGGGGAGCTGTTTTTT

V: TRBV3-1/TRBV3-2
size: -
J: TRBJ2-1
D: TRBD2
CDR3: CASSLTSGVYNEQFF
DNA: TGTGCCAGCAGCTTGACTAGCGGGGTTTACAATGAGCAGTTCTTC

V: TRBV5-6
size: once
J: TRBJ1-4
D: TRBD1
CDR3: CASSLGQGIEKLFF
DNA: TGTGCCAGCAGCCTAGGACAGGGGATTGAAAAACTGTTTTTT

V: TRBV9
size: -
J: TRBJ2-1
D: TRBD1
CDR3: CASSADRGPYNEQFF
DNA: TGTGCCAGCAGCGCCGACAGGGGGCCTTACAATGAGCAGTTCTTC

V: TRBV14
size: -
J: TRBJ2-7
D: TRBD2
CDR3: CASSPTRGGNYEQYF
DNA: TGTGCCAGCAGCCCGACTCGCGGGGGGAACTACGAGCAGTACTTC

V: TRBV6-5
size: -
J: TRBJ1-4
D: -
CDR3: CASSKTGLNEKLFF
DNA: TGTGCCAGCAGCAAAACAGGGCTGAATGAAAAACTGTTTTTT

V: TRBV19
size: -
J: TRBJ1-3
D: -
CDR3: CASSIGAARPSGNTIYF
DNA: TGTGCCAGTAGTATAGGGGCAGCACGCCCCTCCGGAAACACCATATATTTT

V: TRBV7-9
size: -
J: TRBJ2-7
D: TRBD2
CDR3: CASSVGASGNYEQYF
DNA: TGTGCCAGCAGCGTAGGGGCTAGCGGTAACTACGAGCAGTACTTC

V: TRBV4-3
size: -
J: TRBJ2-7
D: TRBD2
CDR3: CASSPRYSGGAYEQYF
DNA: TGCGCCAGCAGCCCACGATATAGCGGGGGGGCCTACGAGCAGTACTTC

V: TRBV30
size: -
J: TRBJ2-7
D: TRBD2
CDR3: CAGTGAGGMGYEQYF
DNA: TGTGCCGGAACCGGTGCGGGAGGGATGGGGTACGAGCAGTACTTC

V: TRBV24-1
size: -
J: TRBJ2-2
D: -
CDR3: CATSDSGQLIDGELFF
DNA: TGTGCCACCAGTGATTCCGGACAGCTTATAGACGGGGAGCTGTTTTTT

V: TRBV10-3
size: -
J: TRBJ2-2
D: -
CDR3: CAISGGGDGELFF
DNA: TGTGCCATCAGTGGAGGGGGTGACGGGGAGCTGTTTTTT

V: TRBV7-9
size: -
J: TRBJ2-1
D: -
CDR3: CASSLQTGEFF
DNA: TGTGCCAGCAGTCTTCAGACGGGGGAGTTCTTC

V: TRBV11-1
size: -
J: TRBJ1-1
D: -
CDR3: CASSLGQGITEAFF
DNA: TGTGCCAGCAGCTTAGGACAAGGAATCACTGAAGCTTTCTTT

V: TRBV7-2
size: -
J: TRBJ1-1
D: -
CDR3: CASSFGQTNTEAFF
DNA: TGTGCCAGCAGCTTTGGACAGACAAACACTGAAGCTTTCTTT

V: TRBV25-1
size: -
J: TRBJ1-1
D: -
CDR3: CASSDREATEAFF
DNA: TGTGCCAGCAGTGACAGGGAGGCCACTGAAGCTTTCTTT

V: TRBV7-8
size: -
J: TRBJ2-1
D: -
CDR3: CASSLILGGGSEQFF
DNA: TGTGCCAGCAGCCTAATATTAGGGGGGGGGTCTGAGCAGTTCTTC

V: TRBV21-1
size: -
J: TRBJ2-7
D: -
CDR3: CASSKRGKHGKSYEQYF
DNA: TGTGCCAGCAGCAAACGGGGGAAACATGGAAAAAGTTACGAGCAGTACTTC

V: TRBV7-2
size: -
J: TRBJ2-1
D: TRBD2
CDR3: CASSLVVGGLYNEQFF
DNA: TGTGCCAGCAGCTTAGTAGTGGGAGGGCTCTACAATGAGCAGTTCTTC

V: TRBV3-1/TRBV3-2
size: -
J: TRBJ1-6
D: -
CDR3: CASSRQDYNSPLHF
DNA: TGTGCCAGCAGCCGGCAGGACTATAATTCACCCCTCCACTTT

V: TRBV5-1
size: -
J: TRBJ2-7
D: TRBD1
CDR3: CASSNRTGGFYEQYF
DNA: TGCGCCAGCAGCAATAGGACAGGGGGGTTCTACGAGCAGTACTTC

V: TRBV6-5
size: -
J: TRBJ2-3
D: TRBD1
CDR3: CASSRTGSLDTQYF
DNA: TGTGCCAGCAGCAGGACAGGATCTCTAGATACGCAGTATTTT

V: TRBV27
size: -
J: TRBJ1-2
D: TRBD1
CDR3: CASSITGAWDYGYTF
DNA: TGTGCCAGCAGCATTACAGGGGCCTGGGACTATGGCTACACCTTC

V: TRBV3-1/TRBV3-2
size: -
J: TRBJ1-5
D: -
CDR3: CASSQGVGVSNQPQHF
DNA: TGTGCCAGCAGCCAAGGGGTAGGAGTTAGCAATCAGCCCCAGCATTTT

V: TRBV9
size: -
J: TRBJ1-6
D: -
CDR3: CASSPRLRQEYNSPLHF
DNA: TGTGCCAGCAGCCCTAGACTACGACAGGAGTATAATTCACCCCTCCACTTT

V: TRBV13
size: -
J: TRBJ1-2
D: -
CDR3: CASSPPEGYTF
DNA: TGTGCCAGCAGCCCGCCGGAGGGCTACACCTTC

V: TRBV19
size: -
J: TRBJ2-1
D: -
CDR3: CASSVLAGGGYNEQFF
DNA: TGTGCCAGTAGTGTTTTAGCAGGTGGGGGGTACAATGAGCAGTTCTTC

V: TRBV19
size: -
J: TRBJ1-2
D: TRBD1
CDR3: CASSMGGQGNYGYTF
DNA: TGTGCCAGTAGTATGGGGGGACAGGGAAACTATGGCTACACCTTC

V: TRBV27
size: -
J: TRBJ1-6
D: TRBD1
CDR3: CASSPFLGQGATPLHF
DNA: TGTGCCAGCAGTCCATTCCTTGGACAGGGGGCAACACCCCTCCACTTT

V: TRBV19
size: -
J: TRBJ2-5
D: TRBD2
CDR3: CASSPLAGETQYF
DNA: TGTGCCAGTAGTCCACTAGCGGGGGAGACCCAGTACTTC

V: TRBV3-1/TRBV3-2
size: -
J: TRBJ2-3
D: -
CDR3: CASSQDLRGPGTDTQYF
DNA: TGTGCCAGCAGCCAGGACCTCAGGGGCCCTGGCACAGATACGCAGTATTTT

V: TRBV7-9
size: -
J: TRBJ1-1
D: -
CDR3: CASSLGASTEAFF
DNA: TGTGCCAGCAGCTTAGGGGCGAGCACTGAAGCTTTCTTT

V: TRBV28
size: -
J: TRBJ1-2
D: TRBD1
CDR3: CASSLGGQGNYGYTF
DNA: TGTGCCAGCAGTTTAGGGGGACAGGGGAACTATGGCTACACCTTC

V: TRBV4-3
size: -
J: TRBJ1-1
D: TRBD1
CDR3: CASSQDGTGRNTEAFF
DNA: TGCGCCAGCAGCCAAGACGGGACAGGGAGGAACACTGAAGCTTTCTTT

V: TRBV7-2
size: -
J: TRBJ2-7
D: TRBD2
CDR3: CASSYTSGSFYEQYF
DNA: TGTGCCAGCAGCTATACTAGCGGGAGTTTCTACGAGCAGTACTTC

V: TRBV6-5
size: -
J: TRBJ2-4
D: TRBD1
CDR3: CASSQQGAGNIQYF
DNA: TGTGCCAGCAGTCAACAGGGGGCAGGAAACATTCAGTACTTC

V: TRBV5-1
size: -
J: TRBJ2-1
D: -
CDR3: CASSLGEWAYNEQFF
DNA: TGCGCCAGCAGCTTGGGGGAGTGGGCCTACAATGAGCAGTTCTTC

V: TRBV10-3
size: -
J: TRBJ2-7
D: TRBD1
CDR3: CAISESRGTGGINIAYEQYF
DNA: TGTGCCATCAGTGAGTCTAGGGGGACAGGGGGCATTAATATAGCCTACGAGCAGTACTTC

V: TRBV19
size: -
J: TRBJ1-4
D: TRBD1
CDR3: CASREDRINEKLFF
DNA: TGTGCCAGTAGAGAGGACAGGATTAATGAAAAACTGTTTTTT

V: TRBV5-6
size: -
J: TRBJ2-5
D: -
CDR3: CASSLLAVYQETQYF
DNA: TGTGCCAGCAGCTTGTTAGCAGTGTACCAAGAGACCCAGTACTTC

V: TRBV5-1
size: -
J: TRBJ1-2
D: TRBD1
CDR3: CASSQRQGLGGYTF
DNA: TGCGCCAGCAGCCAAAGACAGGGGCTGGGTGGCTACACCTTC

V: TRBV7-2
size: -
J: TRBJ2-7
D: -
CDR3: CASSLAVGKNEQYF
DNA: TGTGCCAGCAGCTTAGCGGTTGGCAAGAACGAGCAGTACTTC

V: TRBV7-8
size: -
J: TRBJ1-1
D: TRBD1
CDR3: CASSATGFLDTEAFF
DNA: TGTGCCAGCAGCGCGACAGGGTTTCTAGACACTGAAGCTTTCTTT

V: TRBV9
size: -
J: TRBJ2-7
D: TRBD1
CDR3: CASSVDRGTYEQYF
DNA: TGTGCCAGCAGCGTAGACAGGGGAACCTACGAGCAGTACTTC

V: TRBV7-3
size: -
J: TRBJ2-2
D: -
CDR3: CASSLRDPDTGELFF
DNA: TGTGCCAGCAGCTTACGGGATCCTGACACCGGGGAGCTGTTTTTT

V: TRBV5-1
size: -
J: TRBJ2-7
D: TRBD2
CDR3: CASSPREGPYEQYF
DNA: TGCGCCAGCAGTCCCCGGGAGGGCCCCTACGAGCAGTACTTC